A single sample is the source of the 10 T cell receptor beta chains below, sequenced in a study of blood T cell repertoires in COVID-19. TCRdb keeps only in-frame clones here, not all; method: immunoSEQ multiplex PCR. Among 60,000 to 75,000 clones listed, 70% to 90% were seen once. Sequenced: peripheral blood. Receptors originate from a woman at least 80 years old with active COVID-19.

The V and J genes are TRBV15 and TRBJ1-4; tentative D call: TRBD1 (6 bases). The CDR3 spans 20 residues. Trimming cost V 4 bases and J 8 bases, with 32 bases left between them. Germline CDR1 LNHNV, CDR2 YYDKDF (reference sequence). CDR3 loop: CATSNSPVAGAAMSWEKLFF. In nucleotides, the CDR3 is TGTGCCACCAGCAACTCCCCAGTAGCAGGGGCAGCTATGTCGTGGGAAAAACTGTTTTTT.

CDR3 residues: CASSRGTGGPGELFF. As DNA, the CDR3 is TGCGCCAGCAGCCGCGGGACAGGGGGCCCCGGGGAGCTGTTTTTT. The chain is built from TRBV5-1 and TRBJ2-2, with 12 bases lining up with TRBD1. This CDR3 spans 15 amino acids. Germline CDR1 SGHRS, CDR2 YFSETQ. V was clipped by 4 bases and J by 6 bases; unmatched bases: 4.

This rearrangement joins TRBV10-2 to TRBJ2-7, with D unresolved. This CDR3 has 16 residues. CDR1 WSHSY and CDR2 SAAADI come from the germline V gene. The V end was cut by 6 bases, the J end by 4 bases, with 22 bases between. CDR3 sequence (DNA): TGCGCCAGCAGGCCAATGACGACTTCTATGCAATACGAGCAGTACTTC. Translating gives CASRPMTTSMQYEQYF.

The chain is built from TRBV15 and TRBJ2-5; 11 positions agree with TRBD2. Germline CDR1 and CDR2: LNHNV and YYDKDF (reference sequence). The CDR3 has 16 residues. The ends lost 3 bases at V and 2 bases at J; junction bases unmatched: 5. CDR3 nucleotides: TGTGCCACCAGCAGGGGTAGCGGGGGGGGACAAGAGACCCAGTACTTC. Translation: CATSRGSGGGQETQYF.

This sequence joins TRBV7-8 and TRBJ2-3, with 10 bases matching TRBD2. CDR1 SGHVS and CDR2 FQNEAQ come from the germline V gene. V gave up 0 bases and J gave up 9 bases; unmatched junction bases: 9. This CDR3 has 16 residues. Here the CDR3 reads CASSLAPLAGPQTQYF. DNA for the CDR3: TGTGCCAGCAGCTTAGCTCCACTAGCGGGGCCACAAACGCAGTATTTT.

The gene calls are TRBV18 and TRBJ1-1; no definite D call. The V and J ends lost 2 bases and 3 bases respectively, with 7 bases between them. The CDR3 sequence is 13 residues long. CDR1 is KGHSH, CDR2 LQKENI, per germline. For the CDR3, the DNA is TGTGCCAGCTCACCAGAGGAGGACACTGAAGCTTTCTTT. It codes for CASSPEEDTEAFF.

The CDR3 reads CASRSGAPGGELFF. For the CDR3, the DNA is TGTGCCAGCAGGAGCGGGGCCCCGGGCGGGGAGCTGTTTTTT. The rearrangement uses TRBV2 and TRBJ2-2, with TRBD2 identical over 7 bases. The CDR3 is 14 amino acids. V shed 6 bases and J 7 bases; nucleotides not matched to a gene: 8. The V gene's germline CDR1 is SNHLY and CDR2 FYNNEI.

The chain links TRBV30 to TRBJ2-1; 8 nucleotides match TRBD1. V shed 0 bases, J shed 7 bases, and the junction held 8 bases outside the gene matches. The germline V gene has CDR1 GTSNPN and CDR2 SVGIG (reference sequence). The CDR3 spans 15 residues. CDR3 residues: CAWSVRGLVMNEQFF. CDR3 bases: TGTGCCTGGAGTGTCAGGGGGCTGGTCATGAATGAGCAGTTCTTC.

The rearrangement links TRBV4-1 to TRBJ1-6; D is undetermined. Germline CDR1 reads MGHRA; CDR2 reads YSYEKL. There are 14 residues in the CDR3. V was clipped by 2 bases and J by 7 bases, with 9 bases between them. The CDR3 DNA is TGCGCCAGCAGCCAAACCGGGAGGAATTCACCCCTCCACTTT. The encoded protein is CASSQTGRNSPLHF.

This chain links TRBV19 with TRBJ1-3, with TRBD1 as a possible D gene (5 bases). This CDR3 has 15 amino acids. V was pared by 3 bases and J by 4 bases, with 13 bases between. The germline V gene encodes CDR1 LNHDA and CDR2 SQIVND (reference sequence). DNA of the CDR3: TGTGCCAGTAGTATGGGAGGGGCGCCCGGAAACACCATATATTTT. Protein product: CASSMGGAPGNTIYF.